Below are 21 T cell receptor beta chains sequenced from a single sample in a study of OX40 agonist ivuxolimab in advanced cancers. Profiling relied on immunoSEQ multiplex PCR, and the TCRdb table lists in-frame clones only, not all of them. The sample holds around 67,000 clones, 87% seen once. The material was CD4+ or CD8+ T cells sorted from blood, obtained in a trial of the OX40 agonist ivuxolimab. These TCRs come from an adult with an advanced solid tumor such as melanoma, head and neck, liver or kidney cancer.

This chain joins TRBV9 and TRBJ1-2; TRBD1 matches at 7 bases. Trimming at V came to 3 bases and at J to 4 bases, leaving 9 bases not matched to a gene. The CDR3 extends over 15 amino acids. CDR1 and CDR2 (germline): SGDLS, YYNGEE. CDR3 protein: CASSGTGAVSYGYTF. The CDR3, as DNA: TGTGCCAGCAGCGGAACAGGGGCTGTTTCCTATGGCTACACCTTC.

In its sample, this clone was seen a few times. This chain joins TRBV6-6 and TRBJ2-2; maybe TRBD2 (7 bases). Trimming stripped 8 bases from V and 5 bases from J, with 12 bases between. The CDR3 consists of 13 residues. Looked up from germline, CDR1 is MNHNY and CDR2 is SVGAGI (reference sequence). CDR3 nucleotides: TGTGCCAGCGGGGGGGCCACAACCGGGGAGCTGTTTTTT. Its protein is CASGGATTGELFF.

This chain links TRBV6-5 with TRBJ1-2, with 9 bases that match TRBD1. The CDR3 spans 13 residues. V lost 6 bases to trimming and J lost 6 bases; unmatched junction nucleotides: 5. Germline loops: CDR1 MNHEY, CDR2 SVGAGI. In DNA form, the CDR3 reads TGTGCCAGCAGAAAACAGGGGGCGGATGGCTACACCTTC. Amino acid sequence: CASRKQGADGYTF.

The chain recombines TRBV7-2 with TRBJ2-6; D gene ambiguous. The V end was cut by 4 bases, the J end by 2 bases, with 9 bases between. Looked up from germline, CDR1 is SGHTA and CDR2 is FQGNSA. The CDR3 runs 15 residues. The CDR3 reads CASSSSVAGANVLTF. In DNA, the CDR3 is TGTGCCAGCAGCTCCTCGGTAGCTGGGGCCAACGTCCTGACTTTC.

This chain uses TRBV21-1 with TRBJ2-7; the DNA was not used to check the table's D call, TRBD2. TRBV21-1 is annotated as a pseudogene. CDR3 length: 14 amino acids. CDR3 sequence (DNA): TGTGCCAGCAGCAAAGGAGAATTTTCCTACGAGCAGTACTTC. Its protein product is CASSKGEFSYEQYF.

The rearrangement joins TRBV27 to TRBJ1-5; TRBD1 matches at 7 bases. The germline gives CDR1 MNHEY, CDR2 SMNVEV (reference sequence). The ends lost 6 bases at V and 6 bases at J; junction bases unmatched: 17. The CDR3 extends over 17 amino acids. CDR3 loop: CASRPRPGQRASQPQHF. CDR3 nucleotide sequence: TGTGCCAGCAGGCCACGCCCGGGACAGAGGGCTTCTCAGCCCCAGCATTTT.

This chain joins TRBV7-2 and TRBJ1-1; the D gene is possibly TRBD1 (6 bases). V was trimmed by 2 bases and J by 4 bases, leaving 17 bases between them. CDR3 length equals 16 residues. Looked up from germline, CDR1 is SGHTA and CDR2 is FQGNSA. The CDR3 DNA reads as TGTGCCAGCAGCTTACAGGGGAGTTTATTGCCCACTGAAGCTTTCTTT. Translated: CASSLQGSLLPTEAFF.

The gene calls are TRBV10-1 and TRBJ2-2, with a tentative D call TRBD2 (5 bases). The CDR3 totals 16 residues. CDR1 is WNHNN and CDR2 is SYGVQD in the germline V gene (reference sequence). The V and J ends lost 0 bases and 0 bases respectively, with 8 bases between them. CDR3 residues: CASSESREPNTGELFF. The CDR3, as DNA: TGCGCCAGCAGTGAGTCACGGGAACCGAACACCGGGGAGCTGTTTTTT.

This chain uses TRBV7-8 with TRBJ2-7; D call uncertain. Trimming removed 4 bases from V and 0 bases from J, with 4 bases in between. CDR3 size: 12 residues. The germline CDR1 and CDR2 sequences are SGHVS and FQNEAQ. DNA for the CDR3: TGTGCCAGCAGCTCAAACTCCTACGAGCAGTACTTC. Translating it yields CASSSNSYEQYF.

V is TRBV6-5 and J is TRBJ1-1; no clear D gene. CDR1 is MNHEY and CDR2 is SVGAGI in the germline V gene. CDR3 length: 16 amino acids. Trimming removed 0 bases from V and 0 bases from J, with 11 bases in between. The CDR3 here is CASSYSDVAMNTEAFF. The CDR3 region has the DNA TGTGCCAGCAGTTACTCGGATGTAGCCATGAACACTGAAGCTTTCTTT.

Here the CDR3 DNA reads TGTGCCAGCAGTTTACACAGGGGCCTTGGGGAGCAGTACTTC. Its translation is CASSLHRGLGEQYF. The genes are TRBV27 and TRBJ2-7; the match to TRBD1 covers 7 bases. The CDR3 is 14 amino acids. CDR1 is MNHEY and CDR2 is SMNVEV in the germline V gene (reference sequence). Germline trimming cut 2 bases from V and 7 bases from J; bases unmatched to any gene: 8.

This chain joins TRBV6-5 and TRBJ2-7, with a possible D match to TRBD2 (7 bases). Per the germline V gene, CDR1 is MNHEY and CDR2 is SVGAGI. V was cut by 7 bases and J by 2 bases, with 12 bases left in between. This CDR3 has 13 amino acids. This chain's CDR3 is CASTGGGAYEQYF. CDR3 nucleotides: TGTGCCAGCACCGGAGGGGGGGCCTACGAGCAGTACTTC.

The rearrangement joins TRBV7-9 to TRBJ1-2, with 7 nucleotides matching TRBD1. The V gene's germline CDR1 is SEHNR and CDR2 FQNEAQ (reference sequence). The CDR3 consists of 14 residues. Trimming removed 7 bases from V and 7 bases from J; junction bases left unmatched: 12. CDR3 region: CASTPGGTALGYTF. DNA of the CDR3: TGTGCCAGCACCCCAGGGGGGACGGCTCTTGGCTACACCTTC.

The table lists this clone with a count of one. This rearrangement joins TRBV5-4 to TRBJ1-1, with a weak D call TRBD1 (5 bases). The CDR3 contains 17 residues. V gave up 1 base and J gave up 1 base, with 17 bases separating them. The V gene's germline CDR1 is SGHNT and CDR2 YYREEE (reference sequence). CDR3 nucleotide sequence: TGTGCCAGCAGCTTGTGGGCGGTGGCAGGGCAGAACACTGAAGCTTTCTTT. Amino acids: CASSLWAVAGQNTEAFF.

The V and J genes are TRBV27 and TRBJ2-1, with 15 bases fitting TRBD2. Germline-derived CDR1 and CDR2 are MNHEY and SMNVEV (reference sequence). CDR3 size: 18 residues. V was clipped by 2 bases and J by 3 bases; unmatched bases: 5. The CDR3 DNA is TGTGCCAGCAGTTTAGGACTAGCGGGGGGGCCCTTCTACAATGAGCAGTTCTTC. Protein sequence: CASSLGLAGGPFYNEQFF.

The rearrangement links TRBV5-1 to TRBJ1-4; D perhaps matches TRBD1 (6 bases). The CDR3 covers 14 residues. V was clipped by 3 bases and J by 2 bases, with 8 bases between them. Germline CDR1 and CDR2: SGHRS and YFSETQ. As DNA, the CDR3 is TGCGCCAGCAGCTCAACAGGGACTAATGAAAAACTGTTTTTT. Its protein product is CASSSTGTNEKLFF.

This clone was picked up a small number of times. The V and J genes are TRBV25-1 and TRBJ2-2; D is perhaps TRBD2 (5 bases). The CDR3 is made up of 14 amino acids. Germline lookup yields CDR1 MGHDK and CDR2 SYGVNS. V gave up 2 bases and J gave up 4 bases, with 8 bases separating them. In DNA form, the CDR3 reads TGTGCCAGCAGTGAACGAGGGTCCACCGGGGAGCTGTTTTTT. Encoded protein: CASSERGSTGELFF.

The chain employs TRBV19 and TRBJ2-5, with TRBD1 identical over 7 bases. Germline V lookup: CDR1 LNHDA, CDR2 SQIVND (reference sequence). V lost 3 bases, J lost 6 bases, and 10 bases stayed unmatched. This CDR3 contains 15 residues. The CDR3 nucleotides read TGTGCCAGTAGTATTCAGCAGGGGGAGACGAAGACCCAGTACTTC. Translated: CASSIQQGETKTQYF.

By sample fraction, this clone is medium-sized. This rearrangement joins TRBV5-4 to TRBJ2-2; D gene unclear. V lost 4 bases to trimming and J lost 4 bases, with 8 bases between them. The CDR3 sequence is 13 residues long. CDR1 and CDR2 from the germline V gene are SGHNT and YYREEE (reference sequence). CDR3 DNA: TGTGCCAGCAGCCTGGGTGGCACCGGGGAGCTGTTTTTT. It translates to CASSLGGTGELFF.

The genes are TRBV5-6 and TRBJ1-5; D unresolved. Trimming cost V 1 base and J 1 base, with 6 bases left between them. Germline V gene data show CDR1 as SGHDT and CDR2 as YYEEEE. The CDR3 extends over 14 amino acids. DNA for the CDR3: TGTGCCAGCAGCTTGAGTCTGAGCAATCAGCCCCAGCATTTT. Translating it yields CASSLSLSNQPQHF. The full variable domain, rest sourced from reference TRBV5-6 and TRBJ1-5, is DAGVTQSPTHLIKTRGQQVTLRCSPKSGHDTVSWYQQALGQGPQFIFQYYEEEERQRGNFPDRFSGHQFPNYSSELNVNALLLGDSALYLCASSLSLSNQPQHFGDGTRLSIL.

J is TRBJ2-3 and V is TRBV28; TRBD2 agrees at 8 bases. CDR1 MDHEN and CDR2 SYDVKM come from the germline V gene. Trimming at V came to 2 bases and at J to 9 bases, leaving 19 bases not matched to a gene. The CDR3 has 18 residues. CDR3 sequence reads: CASSLRALAAQQIGTQYF. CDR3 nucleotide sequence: TGTGCCAGCAGTTTACGGGCACTAGCGGCACAACAGATAGGCACGCAGTATTTT.